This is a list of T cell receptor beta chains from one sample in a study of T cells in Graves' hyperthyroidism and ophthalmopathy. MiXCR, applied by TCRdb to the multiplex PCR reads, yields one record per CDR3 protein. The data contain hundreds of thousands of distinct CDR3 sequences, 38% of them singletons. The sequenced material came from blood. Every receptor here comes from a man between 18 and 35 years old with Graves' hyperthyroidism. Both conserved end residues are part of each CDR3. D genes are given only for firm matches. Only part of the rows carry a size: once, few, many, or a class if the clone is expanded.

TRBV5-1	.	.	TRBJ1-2	CASSAEVLLNYGYTF	TGCGCCAGCAGCGCGGAGGTACTCCTTAACTATGGCTACACCTTC
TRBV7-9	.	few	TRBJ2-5	CASSPRQTNVGQETQYF	TGTGCCAGCAGCCCCCGACAGACCAATGTTGGACAAGAGACCCAGTACTTC
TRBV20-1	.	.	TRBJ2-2	CSARDESGGELFF	TGCAGTGCTAGAGATGAAAGTGGCGGGGAGCTGTTTTTT
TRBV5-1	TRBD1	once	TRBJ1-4	CASSLRAGGQEKLFF	TGCGCCAGCAGCCTCAGGGCAGGGGGCCAGGAAAAACTGTTTTTT
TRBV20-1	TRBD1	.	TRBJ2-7	CSARVGTGTEEQYF	TGCAGTGCTAGAGTCGGGACAGGGACGGAGGAGCAGTACTTC
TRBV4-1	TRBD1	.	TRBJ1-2	CASSQDPLPGQGLYGYTF	TGCGCCAGCAGCCAAGACCCCCTTCCGGGACAGGGACTGTATGGCTACACCTTC
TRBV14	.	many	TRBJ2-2	CASSQVPTGELFF	TGTGCCAGCAGCCAAGTACCCACCGGGGAGCTGTTTTTT
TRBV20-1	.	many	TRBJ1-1	CSAKDTEAFF	TGCAGTGCTAAGGACACTGAAGCTTTCTTT
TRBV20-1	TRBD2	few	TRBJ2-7	CSARETSGGFYEQYF	TGCAGTGCTAGAGAAACTAGCGGAGGGTTCTACGAGCAGTACTTC
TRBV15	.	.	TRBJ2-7	CATSSEGVAYEQYF	TGTGCCACCAGCAGCGAGGGGGTAGCCTACGAGCAGTACTTC
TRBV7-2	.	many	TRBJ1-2	CASSRNMDGYTF	TGTGCCAGCAGCCGTAACATGGATGGCTACACCTTC
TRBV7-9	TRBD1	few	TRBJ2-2	CASSGTDDTGELFF	TGTGCCAGCTCCGGGACAGACGACACCGGGGAGCTGTTTTTT
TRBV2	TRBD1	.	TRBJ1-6	CASGGQGDSPLHF	TGTGCCAGCGGGGGACAGGGGGATTCACCCCTCCACTTT
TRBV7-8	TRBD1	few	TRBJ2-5	CASSSVGTGGMETQYF	TGTGCCAGCAGCTCAGTAGGGACAGGGGGGATGGAGACCCAGTACTTC
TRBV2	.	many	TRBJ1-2	CAPFERGNHGYTF	TGTGCTCCCTTTGAGCGGGGGAATCATGGCTACACCTTC
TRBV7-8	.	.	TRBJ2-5	CASSYSPGVGETQYF	TGTGCCAGCAGCTACTCTCCGGGGGTAGGGGAGACCCAGTACTTC
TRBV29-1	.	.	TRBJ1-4	CSVEGDEKLFF	TGCAGCGTTGAAGGGGATGAAAAACTGTTTTTT
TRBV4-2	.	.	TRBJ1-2	CASSLAGSINYGDTF	TGTGCCAGCAGCTTGGCCGGGTCCATTAACTATGGCGACACCTTC
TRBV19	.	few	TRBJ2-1	CASSRYNEQFF	TGTGCCAGTAGTAGATACAATGAGCAGTTCTTC
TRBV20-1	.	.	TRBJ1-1	CSAPTGIEAFF	TGCAGTGCCCCGACAGGTATTGAAGCTTTCTTT
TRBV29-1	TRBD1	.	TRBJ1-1	CSVARDSGDTEAFF	TGCAGCGTCGCCCGGGACAGCGGAGATACTGAAGCTTTCTTT
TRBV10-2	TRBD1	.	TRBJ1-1	CASSYGTGGVEAFF	TGTGCCAGCAGTTACGGGACAGGGGGAGTTGAAGCTTTCTTT
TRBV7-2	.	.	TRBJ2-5	CASSLGLGDIQETQYF	TGTGCCAGCAGCTTGGGACTCGGGGATATCCAAGAGACCCAGTACTTC
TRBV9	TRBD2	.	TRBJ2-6	CASSGEGLSGANVLTF	TGTGCCAGCAGCGGGGAGGGACTTTCTGGGGCCAACGTCCTGACTTTC
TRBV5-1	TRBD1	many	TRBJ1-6	CASRPDRGFSPLHF	TGCGCCAGCAGACCCGACAGGGGGTTTTCACCCCTCCACTTT
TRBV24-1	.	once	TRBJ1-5	CATSSTSTGGPQHF	TGTGCCACCAGCAGCACCTCGACAGGTGGGCCCCAGCATTTT
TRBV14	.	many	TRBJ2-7	CASSLGGQQYF	TGTGCCAGCAGCCTAGGAGGGCAGCAGTACTTC
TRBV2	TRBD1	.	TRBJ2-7	CASKGADLQYF	TGTGCCAGCAAGGGGGCGGACCTACAGTACTTC
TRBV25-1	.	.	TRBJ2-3	CASSPADTQYF	TGTGCCAGCAGCCCGGCGGATACGCAGTATTTT
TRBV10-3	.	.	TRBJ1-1	CASRNSPEAFF	TGTGCCAGCAGGAACTCCCCTGAAGCTTTCTTT
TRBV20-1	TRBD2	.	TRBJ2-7	CSASGGAAHYEQYF	TGCAGTGCTAGCGGGGGGGCGGCCCACTACGAGCAGTACTTC
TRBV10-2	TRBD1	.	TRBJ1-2	CASRGTTGVDYGYTF	TGCGCCAGCAGAGGTACGACAGGGGTGGACTATGGCTACACCTTC
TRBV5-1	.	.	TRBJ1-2	CASSLGKGSLGYTF	TGCGCCAGCAGCTTGGGGAAAGGGTCTCTCGGCTACACCTTC
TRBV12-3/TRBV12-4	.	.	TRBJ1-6	CASSYTRGNSPLHF	TGTGCCAGCTCTTACACAAGGGGGAATTCACCCCTCCACTTT
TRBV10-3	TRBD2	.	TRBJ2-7	CASSPGWREGNEQYF	TGTGCCAGCAGCCCCGGGTGGCGGGAGGGCAACGAGCAGTACTTC
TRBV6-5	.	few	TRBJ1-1	CASTSLGGNTEAFF	TGTGCCAGCACCTCGCTGGGGGGGAACACTGAAGCTTTCTTT
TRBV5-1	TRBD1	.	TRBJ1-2	CASSSGPDRANYGYTF	TGCGCCAGCAGTTCCGGACCGGACAGGGCGAACTATGGCTACACCTTC
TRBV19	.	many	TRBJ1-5	CASSPLGGVGNQPQHF	TGTGCCAGTAGTCCCCTCGGTGGGGTGGGCAATCAGCCCCAGCATTTT
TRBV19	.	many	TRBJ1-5	CASSMAGVVQPQHF	TGTGCCAGTAGTATGGCGGGGGTAGTTCAGCCCCAGCATTTT
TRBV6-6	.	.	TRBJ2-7	CASSPPNRDGTYEQYF	TGTGCCAGCAGTCCACCCAACCGGGACGGTACCTACGAGCAGTACTTC
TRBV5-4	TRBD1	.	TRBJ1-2	CASSPGTGAGGYTF	TGTGCCAGCAGTCCCGGGACAGGGGCCGGTGGCTACACCTTC
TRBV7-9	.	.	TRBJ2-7	CASSLESPTGEPHEQYF	TGTGCCAGCAGCTTAGAATCCCCCACGGGAGAACCCCACGAGCAGTACTTC
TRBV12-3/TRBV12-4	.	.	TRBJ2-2	CASLFAGRGTGELFF	TGTGCCAGCCTTTTTGCAGGGCGGGGCACCGGGGAGCTGTTTTTT
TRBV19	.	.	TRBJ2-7	CASTGVGNSYEQYF	TGTGCCAGTACGGGGGTCGGAAACTCCTACGAGCAGTACTTC
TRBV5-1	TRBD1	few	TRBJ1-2	CASSAGTGGGSYGYTF	TGCGCCAGCAGCGCCGGGACAGGGGGAGGAAGCTATGGCTACACCTTC
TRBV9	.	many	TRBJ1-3	CASSVATGMGNTIYF	TGTGCCAGCAGCGTAGCTACAGGGATGGGAAACACCATATATTTT
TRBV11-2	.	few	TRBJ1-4	CASNPLGGPNEKLFF	TGTGCCAGCAACCCCCTCGGGGGACCAAATGAAAAACTGTTTTTT
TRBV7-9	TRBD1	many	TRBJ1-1	CASSTTGARTEAFF	TGTGCCAGCAGCACCACAGGGGCGAGGACTGAAGCTTTCTTT
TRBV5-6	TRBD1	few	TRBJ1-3	CASSLMGQGFSGNTIYF	TGTGCCAGCAGCTTAATGGGACAGGGTTTCTCTGGAAACACCATATATTTT
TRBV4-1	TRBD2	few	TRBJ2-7	CASSQIREGYEQYF	TGCGCCAGCAGCCAAATTCGGGAGGGGTACGAGCAGTACTTC
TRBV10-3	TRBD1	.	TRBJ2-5	CAISPGQGMKTQYF	TGTGCCATCAGTCCGGGACAGGGAATGAAGACCCAGTACTTC
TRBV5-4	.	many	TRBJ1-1	CASTPPSKNTEAFF	TGTGCCAGCACTCCTCCCTCAAAGAACACTGAAGCTTTCTTT
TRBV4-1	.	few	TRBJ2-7	CASSQISRPYEQYF	TGCGCCAGCAGCCAGATTTCCAGACCCTACGAGCAGTACTTC
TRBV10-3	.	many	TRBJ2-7	CAISAAGYEQYF	TGTGCCATCAGTGCCGCGGGATACGAGCAGTACTTC
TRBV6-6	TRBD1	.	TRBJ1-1	CASRYRQGNTEAFF	TGTGCCAGCAGATACCGACAGGGGAACACTGAAGCTTTCTTT
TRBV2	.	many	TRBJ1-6	CASSEQTGNSPLHF	TGTGCCAGCAGTGAGCAAACAGGAAATTCACCCCTCCACTTT
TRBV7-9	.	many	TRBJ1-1	CASSVIPEAFF	TGTGCCAGCAGCGTGATACCTGAAGCTTTCTTT
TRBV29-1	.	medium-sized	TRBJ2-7	CSVEESPGNEQYF	TGCAGCGTTGAAGAGTCACCAGGGAACGAGCAGTACTTC
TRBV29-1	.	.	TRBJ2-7	CSLEVGSYEQYF	TGCAGCTTGGAGGTAGGATCCTACGAGCAGTACTTC